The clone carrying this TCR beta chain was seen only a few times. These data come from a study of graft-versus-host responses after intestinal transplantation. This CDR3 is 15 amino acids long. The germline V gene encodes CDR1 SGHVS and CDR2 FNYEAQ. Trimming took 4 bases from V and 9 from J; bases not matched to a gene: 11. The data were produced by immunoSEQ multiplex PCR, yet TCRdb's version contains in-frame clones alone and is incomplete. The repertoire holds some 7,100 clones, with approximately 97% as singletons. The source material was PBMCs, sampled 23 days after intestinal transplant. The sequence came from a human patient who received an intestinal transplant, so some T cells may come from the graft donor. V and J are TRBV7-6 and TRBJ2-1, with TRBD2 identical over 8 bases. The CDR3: CASSSRTSPTLEQFF. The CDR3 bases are TGTGCCAGCAGCTCGCGGACTAGCCCGACTCTTGAGCAGTTCTTC.